This passage covers 10 T cell receptor beta chains from one sample sequenced in a study of T cells in Graves' hyperthyroidism and ophthalmopathy. Template material for amplifying TCR beta CDR3 regions consisted of RNA transcripts. HTBI primers were employed in a first-round RT-PCR of the TCR CDR3. TCRdb called the multiplex PCR reads again in MiXCR, with one record for every CDR3 protein. The repertoire consists of nearly 600,000 distinct CDR3 sequences, with 13% to 15% occurring once and the leading ten covering roughly 7%. Sequencing was performed on blood. The receptors shown here come from a woman between 18 and 29 years old with Graves' ophthalmopathy.

This clonotype was seen at least ten times. An end of the junction does not agree with germline; a read error may underlie this. This chain uses TRBV7-7 with TRBJ2-5; no definite D call. Germline CDR1 reads SSHAT; CDR2 reads FNYEAQ (reference sequence). CDR3 length equals 13 residues. CDR3 region: CASSLEAGETQYF. DNA for the CDR3: TGTGCTAGCAGCTTAGAGGCCGGGGAGACCCAGTACTTC.

This clonotype occurred a few times. The chain employs TRBV19 and TRBJ2-6; D is perhaps TRBD1 (6 bases). V was clipped by 6 bases and J by 1 base, with 19 bases between them. Germline assignment: CDR1 LNHDA and CDR2 SQIVND (reference sequence). This CDR3 region has 18 residues. The chain's CDR3 is CASSVPGVGRSGANVLTF. The DNA of the CDR3 is TGTGCCAGTAGCGTCCCAGGGGTTGGTCGTTCTGGGGCCAACGTCCTGACTTTC. Variable domain in full (rest from reference TRBV19 and TRBJ2-6): DGGITQSPKYLFRKEGQNVTLSCEQNLNHDAMYWYRQDPGQGLRLIYYSQIVNDFQKGDIAEGYSVSREKKESFPLTVTSAQKNPTAFYLCASSVPGVGRSGANVLTFGAGSRLTVL.

This clonotype came up many times. This rearrangement joins TRBV7-2 to TRBJ2-1; 10 bases match TRBD2. Germline lookup yields CDR1 SGHTA and CDR2 FQGNSA. The CDR3 sequence is 15 residues long. V trimming: 1 base; J trimming: 5 bases; junction bases outside the gene matches: 2. The CDR3 is CASSLGLAGHNEQFF. CDR3 DNA sequence: TGTGCCAGCAGCTTAGGACTAGCGGGTCACAATGAGCAGTTCTTC. Supplemented by reference TRBV7-2 and TRBJ2-1, the full variable domain reads GAGVSQSPSNKVTEKGKDVELRCDPISGHTALYWYRQSLGQGLEFLIYFQGNSAPDKSGLPSDRFSAERTGGSVSTLTIQRTQQEDSAVYLCASSLGLAGHNEQFFGPGTRLTVL.

This clonotype was observed at least ten times. This sequence joins TRBV11-3 and TRBJ1-1; TRBD1 is a possible D gene (6 bases). This CDR3 has 17 residues. V shed 0 bases and J shed 2 bases, with 16 bases lying between them. Germline assignment: CDR1 SGHNT and CDR2 YENEEA. CDR3 sequence reads: CASSLDQGPGANTEAFF. As DNA, the CDR3 is TGTGCCAGCAGCTTAGATCAGGGGCCGGGGGCCAACACTGAAGCTTTCTTT.

This clonotype was counted a few times. The gene calls are TRBV10-3 and TRBJ2-4; D perhaps matches TRBD1 (6 bases). CDR1 and CDR2 (germline): ENHRY, SYGVKD. V gave up 4 bases and J gave up 8 bases, with 15 bases separating them. The CDR3 totals 14 residues. The CDR3 spells CAISVQGLGDIQYF. DNA for the CDR3: TGTGCCATCAGTGTTCAGGGGCTTGGGGACATTCAGTACTTC.

This clonotype was counted at least ten times. The V gene is TRBV3-1, the J gene TRBJ2-5, with TRBD2 matching over 7 bases. J was trimmed by 5 bases and V by 2 bases; bases with no gene match: 5. CDR1 and CDR2 from the germline V gene are LGHDT and YNNKEL (reference sequence). The CDR3 sequence is 14 residues long. CDR3: CASSQHSGRETQYF. The CDR3 nucleotides read TGTGCCAGCAGCCAACATAGCGGGCGTGAGACCCAGTACTTC.

This clonotype was recorded many times. The chain employs TRBV30 and TRBJ2-7; 11 nucleotides match TRBD2. The CDR3 extends over 17 amino acids. The ends lost 4 bases at V and 3 bases at J; junction bases unmatched: 14. From germline, CDR1 is GTSNPN and CDR2 SVGIG (reference sequence). The DNA of the CDR3 is TGTGCCTGGATAGTGGGCTCAACTAGCGGGAGTGGCTACGAGCAGTACTTC. Encoded protein: CAWIVGSTSGSGYEQYF.

This clonotype was detected many times. This sequence joins TRBV28 and TRBJ2-7; weak D call: TRBD1 (5 bases). V was trimmed by 2 bases and J by 4 bases, leaving 12 bases between them. Looked up from germline, CDR1 is MDHEN and CDR2 is SYDVKM. There are 14 residues in the CDR3. This chain's CDR3 is CASSLGQGGYEQYF. Here the CDR3 DNA reads TGTGCCAGCAGTTTAGGGCAGGGCGGTTACGAGCAGTACTTC. Full variable domain (outside the CDR3, taken from reference TRBV28 and TRBJ2-7): DVKVTQSSRYLVKRTGEKVFLECVQDMDHENMFWYRQDPGLGLRLIYFSYDVKMKEKGDIPEGYSVSREKKERFSLILESASTNQTSMYLCASSLGQGGYEQYFGPGTRLTVT.

The V call is TRBV9, the J call TRBJ2-7, with 8 bases aligning to TRBD1. CDR3 length: 14 residues. The germline gives CDR1 SGDLS, CDR2 YYNGEE. J was trimmed by 5 bases and V by 3 bases; bases with no gene match: 7. In DNA form, the CDR3 reads TGTGCCAGCAGCGCTGACAGGGGTAGAGACGAGCAGTACTTC. It specifies CASSADRGRDEQYF.

This clonotype has a count of ten or more. The chain combines TRBV2 with TRBJ2-3, with D tentatively TRBD1 (6 bases). The CDR3 is 15 amino acids. CDR1 is SNHLY and CDR2 is FYNNEI in the germline V gene. V lost 8 bases and J 4 bases, leaving 19 bases between the germline ends. Here the CDR3 reads CASGSASGGPDTQYF. The CDR3 nucleotides read TGTGCCAGCGGCTCGGCTAGTGGGGGCCCAGATACGCAGTATTTT.